This record concerns one T cell receptor (beta chain) sequence. TCRdb reprocessed the RACE reads via MiXCR and lists one record per CDR3 protein. Seen here are 30,000 to 50,000 distinct CDR3 sequences, 12% observed once, and the top ten hold about 2.3%. These data belong to a study of human T cells and chemical hapten exposure. Across the study: The study enrolled mostly female patients with alopecia areata, totalis or universalis.

As for time point: patch test 3, about 24 weeks after DPC sensitization. Treatment described: therapeutic diphenylcyclopropenone sensitization with weekly scalp DPC. The starting material, unfractionated whole blood, was used for total RNA extraction. V gave up 8 bases and J gave up 4 bases, with 23 bases separating them. This CDR3 region has 16 residues. The germline CDR1 and CDR2 sequences are SNHLY and FYNNEI. The sequence was collected from a woman between 35 and 50 years old with alopecia areata. Some clones in this sample may be carry-over from other donors' samples. The specimen was whole blood, collected in connection with sensitization to the hapten diphenylcyclopropenone (DPC). This rearrangement joins TRBV2 to TRBJ2-5; tentatively, D is TRBD2 (5 bases). This CDR3 reads CASSLGWTGGRETQYF. CDR3 bases: TGTGCCAGCTCACTAGGGTGGACGGGCGGCCGAGAGACCCAGTACTTC.